This T cell receptor beta chain is from a study of early stage breast cancer tumors. Whole-study context: Approximately 10-fold was the mean read coverage per sample.

CDR3 length: 15 amino acids. CDR1 and CDR2 from the germline V gene are SQVTM and ANQGSEA. Trimming took off 2 bases at V and 2 bases at J, with 16 bases between the two ends. This clone is medium-sized. The antigen remains unidentified. Each sample had two DNA replicates, 0.5 ug blood or roughly 1.4 ug tissue. Here immunoSEQ multiplex PCR was the method, and the copy in TCRdb shows in-frame clones only, minus some. The table records 20,000 to 30,000 clones, approximately 67% of them present only once. General study points: Tumors had approximately 2.5-fold higher T cell density and higher clonality than adjacent normal breast tissue. Most shared enriched TCRB sequences were commonly generated ones.

The genes are TRBV29-1 and TRBJ2-7, with a weak D call TRBD2 (6 bases). The sample comprised breast tumor tissue. This TCR was recovered from a person aged 60 to 70 with breast cancer. The chain's CDR3 is CSVEFRGREAYEQYF. In nucleotides, the CDR3 is TGCAGCGTTGAATTCCGCGGCAGGGAGGCCTACGAGCAGTACTTC.